The text below deals with one T cell receptor beta chain. Its antigen is not known. Collection of blood occurred at baseline, at cycle 4 day 1, and at cycle 7 day 1. The data stem from a study of OX40 agonist ivuxolimab in advanced cancers. Study at large: Three patients showed partial responses: one hepatocellular carcinoma and two cutaneous melanoma cases. General observations from the study: CD4+ and CD8+ blood T cells expanded clonally by week 6 at 0.1 to 3.0 mg/kg.

The data were produced by immunoSEQ multiplex PCR, yet TCRdb's version contains in-frame clones alone and is incomplete. Of approximately 72,000 clones in the sample, roughly 84% were seen once. CDR1 and CDR2 from the germline V gene are MNHNY and SVGAGI (reference sequence). The CDR3 totals 14 residues. V gave up 4 bases and J gave up 8 bases, with 16 bases separating them. The sequencing here drew on CD4+ or CD8+ T cells sorted from blood, taken in a trial of the OX40 agonist ivuxolimab. The chain couples TRBV6-6 to TRBJ2-3; D is possibly TRBD1 (5 bases). The TCR comes from an adult with an advanced solid tumor such as melanoma, head and neck, liver or kidney cancer. The chain's CDR3 is CASSFGRASGTQYF. Written as DNA, the CDR3 is TGTGCCAGCAGTTTCGGCAGGGCGTCGGGTACGCAGTATTTT.